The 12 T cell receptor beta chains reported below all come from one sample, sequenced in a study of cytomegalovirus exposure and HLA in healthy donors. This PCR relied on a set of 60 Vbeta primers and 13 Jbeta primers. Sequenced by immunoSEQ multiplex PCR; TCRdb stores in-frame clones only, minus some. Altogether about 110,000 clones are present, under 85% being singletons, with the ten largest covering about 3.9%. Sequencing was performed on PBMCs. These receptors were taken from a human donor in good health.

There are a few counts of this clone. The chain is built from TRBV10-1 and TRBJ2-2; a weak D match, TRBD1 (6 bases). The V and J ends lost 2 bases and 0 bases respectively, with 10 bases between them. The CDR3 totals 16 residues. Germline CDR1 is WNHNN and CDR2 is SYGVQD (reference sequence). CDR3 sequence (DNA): TGCGCCAGCAGTGAGGGTCGGACAGCGAACACCGGGGAGCTGTTTTTT. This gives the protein CASSEGRTANTGELFF.

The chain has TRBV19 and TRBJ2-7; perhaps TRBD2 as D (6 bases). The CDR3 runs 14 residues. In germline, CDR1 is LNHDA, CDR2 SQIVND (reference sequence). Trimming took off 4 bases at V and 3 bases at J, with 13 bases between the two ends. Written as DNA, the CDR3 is TGTGCCAGTAGTACCCGAGGAGGGAACTACGAGCAGTACTTC. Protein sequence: CASSTRGGNYEQYF.

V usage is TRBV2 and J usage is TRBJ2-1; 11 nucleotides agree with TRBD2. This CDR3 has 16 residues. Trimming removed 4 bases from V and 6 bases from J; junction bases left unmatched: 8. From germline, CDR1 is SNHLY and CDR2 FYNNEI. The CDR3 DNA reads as TGTGCCAGCAGTGTCAAGACTAGCGGGAAGGGCAATGAGCAGTTCTTC. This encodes CASSVKTSGKGNEQFF.

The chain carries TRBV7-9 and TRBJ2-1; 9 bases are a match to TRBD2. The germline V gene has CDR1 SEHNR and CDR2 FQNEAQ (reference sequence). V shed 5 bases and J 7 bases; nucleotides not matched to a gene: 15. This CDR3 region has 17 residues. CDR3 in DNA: TGTGCCAGCAGCGCCTTGATAGCGGGAGTCTCTGGTAATGAGCAGTTCTTC. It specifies CASSALIAGVSGNEQFF.

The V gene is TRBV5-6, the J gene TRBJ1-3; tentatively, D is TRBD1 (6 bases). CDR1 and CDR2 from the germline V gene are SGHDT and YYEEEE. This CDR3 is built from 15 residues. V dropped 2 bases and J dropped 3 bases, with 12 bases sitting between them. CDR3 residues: CASSLPDSLGNTIYF. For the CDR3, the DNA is TGTGCCAGCAGCTTACCGGACAGCCTTGGAAACACCATATATTTT. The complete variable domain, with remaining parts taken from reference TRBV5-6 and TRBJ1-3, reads DAGVTQSPTHLIKTRGQQVTLRCSPKSGHDTVSWYQQALGQGPQFIFQYYEEEERQRGNFPDRFSGHQFPNYSSELNVNALLLGDSALYLCASSLPDSLGNTIYFGEGSWLTVV.

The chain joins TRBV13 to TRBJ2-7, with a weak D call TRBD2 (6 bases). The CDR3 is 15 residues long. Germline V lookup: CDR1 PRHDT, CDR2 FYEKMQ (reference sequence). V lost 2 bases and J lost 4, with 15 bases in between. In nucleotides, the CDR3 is TGTGCCAGCAGCTTATTCGGGACTCGGCTTTACGAGCAGTACTTC. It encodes CASSLFGTRLYEQYF.

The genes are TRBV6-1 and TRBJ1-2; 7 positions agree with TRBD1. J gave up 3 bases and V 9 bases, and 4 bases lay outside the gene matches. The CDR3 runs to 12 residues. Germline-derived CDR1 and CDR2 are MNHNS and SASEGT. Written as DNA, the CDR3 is TGTGCCAGAAGGGACAGCTACTATGGCTACACCTTC. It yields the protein CARRDSYYGYTF.

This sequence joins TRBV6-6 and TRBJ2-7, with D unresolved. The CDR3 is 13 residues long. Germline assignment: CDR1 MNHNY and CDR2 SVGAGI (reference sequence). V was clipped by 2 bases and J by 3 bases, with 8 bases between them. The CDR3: CASSYTQDYEQYF. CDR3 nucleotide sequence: TGTGCCAGCAGTTACACCCAGGACTACGAGCAGTACTTC.

Here the CDR3 reads CAWGLRESYLQPQHF. CDR3 nucleotide sequence: TGTGCCTGGGGGTTGCGGGAATCTTATCTTCAGCCCCAGCATTTT. The V and J genes are TRBV30 and TRBJ1-5; no clear D gene. The CDR3 is 15 residues long. V was cut by 5 bases and J by 6 bases, with 20 bases left in between. Looked up from germline, CDR1 is GTSNPN and CDR2 is SVGIG (reference sequence).

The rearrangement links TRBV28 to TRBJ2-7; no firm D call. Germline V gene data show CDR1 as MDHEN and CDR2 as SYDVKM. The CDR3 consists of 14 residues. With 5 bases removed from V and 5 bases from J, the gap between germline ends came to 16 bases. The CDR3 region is CASSLARLLDEQYF. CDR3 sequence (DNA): TGTGCCAGCAGTCTCGCCCGCCTCCTAGACGAGCAGTACTTC.

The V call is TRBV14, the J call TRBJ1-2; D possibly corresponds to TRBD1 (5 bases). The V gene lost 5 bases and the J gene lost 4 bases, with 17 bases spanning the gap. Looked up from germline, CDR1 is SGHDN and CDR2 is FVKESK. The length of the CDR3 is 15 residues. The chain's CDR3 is CASSSGTPLGYGYTF. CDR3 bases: TGTGCCAGCAGCTCCGGGACTCCGCTCGGCTATGGCTACACCTTC.

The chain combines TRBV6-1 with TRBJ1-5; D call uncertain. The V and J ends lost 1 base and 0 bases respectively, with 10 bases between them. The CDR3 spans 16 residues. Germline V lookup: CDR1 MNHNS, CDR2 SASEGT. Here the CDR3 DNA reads TGTGCCAGCAGTGAAGGTATGACATCTAGCAATCAGCCCCAGCATTTT. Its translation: CASSEGMTSSNQPQHF.